Here is one T cell receptor beta chain with its context. Its target is unknown. The CDR3 contains 14 residues. V was clipped by 3 bases and J by 1 base, with 10 bases between them. The germline CDR1 and CDR2 sequences are SNHLY and FYNNEI. The repertoire was sequenced with immunoSEQ multiplex PCR; TCRdb's copy has only in-frame clones and lacks some. The table includes roughly 650,000 clones, 95% to 96% detected once. This record comes from a study of shared clonotypes between healthy human individuals. Naive CD8 isolation took CD45RO-negative cells positively selected for CCR7 and excluded terminally differentiated effector memory CD45RA+ cells. Study-level results: Sampling used blood alone; tissue repertoires probably differ. Richness estimates generally favored naive over memory subsets. When compared with the clonotypes that were shared by all four sorted-subset donors, the non-shared clonotypes turned out to have lower generation probabilities.

The specimen sequenced was naive CD8+ T cells sorted from blood. The TCR was taken from a woman in her 30s in good health. V and J are TRBV2 and TRBJ2-7; D not resolved. CDR3 sequence: CASSELGASYEQYF. DNA for the CDR3: TGTGCCAGCAGTGAGCTGGGTGCATCCTACGAGCAGTACTTC.